This TCR beta chain was profiled in a study of blood T cell repertoires in COVID-19. On this clone itself: A junction end diverges from the germline sequence, so it may reflect a read error.

In the original workflow: Estimates of nucleated cell counts were drawn from the amplification of reference gene primers. Sequenced by immunoSEQ multiplex PCR; TCRdb stores in-frame clones only, minus some. That table gives V, J and clone size, and the DNA gave D and trimming. The sample consists of fewer than 250,000 clones, roughly nine tenths of them appearing once. The germline CDR1 and CDR2 sequences are SGHVS and FQNEAQ. The CDR3 contains 15 residues. This receptor was taken from a young man who had recovered from COVID-19. The sample taken for sequencing was PBMCs or T cells enriched from blood (not recorded which). The chain couples TRBV7-8 to TRBJ2-1; the match to TRBD2 covers 10 bases. CDR3 sequence: CASSLGGARLAGRLF. CDR3 in DNA: TGTGCCAGCAGCTTAGGGGGGGCGAGACTAGCGGGTCGGCTCTTC. Filled out from reference TRBV7-8 and TRBJ2-1, the complete variable domain reads GAGVSQSPRYKVAKRGQDVALRCDPISGHVSLFWYQQALGQGPEFLTYFQNEAQLDKSGLPSDRFFAERPEGSVSTLKIQRTQQEDSAVYLCASSLGGARLAGRLFGPGTRLTVL.